These 25 T cell receptor beta chains were sequenced from one sample in a study of beta chain features in type 1 diabetes. Expressed TCRB transcripts were sequenced after all isolated RNA was converted to cDNA. Profiled with immunoSEQ multiplex PCR; TCRdb holds only in-frame clones, not every one. The table shows some 45,000 clones, with roughly half occurring only once. Sequenced sample: Tregs from blood. These receptors all stem from a woman under 30 in good health.

The rearrangement links TRBV5-1 to TRBJ1-1, with D perhaps TRBD1 (6 bases). This CDR3 comprises 13 residues. The germline gives CDR1 SGHRS, CDR2 YFSETQ. Trimming pared 2 bases from V and 4 bases from J, leaving 9 bases between. This CDR3 reads CASSFRRGTEAFF. CDR3 bases: TGCGCCAGCAGCTTCCGCAGGGGCACTGAAGCTTTCTTT.

The chain couples TRBV10-3 to TRBJ1-1; 11 bases match TRBD1. CDR3 length: 15 residues. Germline CDR1 reads ENHRY; CDR2 reads SYGVKD. Germline trimming cut 3 bases from V and 5 bases from J; bases unmatched to any gene: 5. CDR3 nucleotide sequence: TGTGCCATCAGTGACCTGGGACAGGGGGGGACTGAAGCTTTCTTT. Its protein is CAISDLGQGGTEAFF.

A remark on this clone: At one end, the junction sequence differs from germline, possibly due to a read error. The chain carries TRBV10-1 and TRBJ1-1; D is undetermined. The CDR3 runs to 15 residues. Germline V gives CDR1 WNHNN, CDR2 SYGVQD (reference sequence). CDR3 nucleotides: TGCGCCAGCAGTGAGTCGACCTCGGGGTACACTGAAGCTTCCTTT. This codes for CASSESTSGYTEASF.

This clone has only a few counts. The V gene is TRBV6-5, the J gene TRBJ2-5; D uncertain. Germline CDR1 is MNHEY and CDR2 is SVGAGI. This CDR3 is built from 11 residues. Trimming removed 9 bases at V and 5 bases at J, with 10 bases between. For the CDR3, the DNA is TGTGCCAGTTCCCTCCGGGAGACCCAGTACTTC. This codes for CASSLRETQYF.

This clone was counted only a few times. The J gene is TRBJ2-3, the V gene TRBV7-2; 7 bases are a match to TRBD2. Germline loops: CDR1 SGHTA, CDR2 FQGNSA. V lost 4 bases to trimming and J lost 10 bases; unmatched junction nucleotides: 11. This CDR3 has 14 residues. CDR3 coding DNA: TGTGCCAGCAGCTCTAGGACTAGTTGGTCGGCGCAGTATTTT. Amino acids: CASSSRTSWSAQYF.

The V call is TRBV5-1, the J call TRBJ2-7; 14 bases map to TRBD2. In germline, CDR1 is SGHRS, CDR2 YFSETQ. The CDR3 totals 15 residues. Trimming took 0 bases from V and 7 from J; bases not matched to a gene: 3. CDR3 amino acids: CASSLAGLAGVEQYF. The CDR3 DNA reads TGCGCCAGCAGCTTGGCGGGACTAGCGGGAGTAGAGCAGTACTTC. The full variable domain, rest sourced from reference TRBV5-1 and TRBJ2-7, is KAGVTQTPRYLIKTRGQQVTLSCSPISGHRSVSWYQQTPGQGLQFLFEYFSETQRNKGNFPGRFSGRQFSNSRSEMNVSTLELGDSALYLCASSLAGLAGVEQYFGPGTRLTVT.

There are a few counts of this clone. The chain links TRBV19 to TRBJ2-1; 14 bases are shared with TRBD2. V lost 6 bases, J lost 8 bases, and 12 bases stayed unmatched. This CDR3 is built from 17 residues. CDR1 is LNHDA, CDR2 SQIVND, per germline (reference sequence). The CDR3 nucleotides are TGTGCCAGTAGCTACGGACTAGCGGGAGGATTTTTAGATGAGCAGTTCTTC. It yields the protein CASSYGLAGGFLDEQFF.

This clone has just a few counts. The J gene is TRBJ1-1, the V gene TRBV30, with a tentative D call TRBD1 (5 bases). The CDR3 covers 13 residues. Looked up from germline, CDR1 is GTSNPN and CDR2 is SVGIG (reference sequence). V was shortened by 4 bases and J by 5 bases, with 14 bases between the two germline ends. For the CDR3, the DNA is TGTGCCTGGAAGGGTTCAGGGTGGACTGAAGCTTTCTTT. It translates to CAWKGSGWTEAFF.

The gene calls are TRBV18 and TRBJ1-1; no firm D call. Germline V gene lookup returns CDR1 KGHSH and CDR2 LQKENI. The CDR3 is 15 residues long. The ends were cut back, 3 bases at V and 1 base at J, with 12 bases in the middle. The CDR3 protein is CASSPRDDTNTEAFF. The CDR3 DNA sequence: TGTGCCAGCTCACCGCGGGATGACACGAACACTGAAGCTTTCTTT.

This clone was seen a handful of times. The V call is TRBV29-1, the J call TRBJ2-1; 10 positions agree with TRBD2. This CDR3 region has 13 residues. Germline V lookup: CDR1 SQVTM, CDR2 ANQGSEA. V lost 3 bases, J lost 7 bases, and 3 bases stayed unmatched. The CDR3 loop is CSVDGLAANEQFF. CDR3 bases: TGCAGCGTTGATGGACTAGCGGCGAATGAGCAGTTCTTC.

The chain recombines TRBV4-2 with TRBJ2-7, with a tentative D call TRBD2 (5 bases). V lost 6 bases and J lost 4, with 16 bases in between. Looked up from germline, CDR1 is LGHNA and CDR2 is YNFKEQ. The CDR3 totals 14 residues. CDR3 protein: CASRQTGSQYEQYF. Here the CDR3 DNA reads TGTGCCAGCAGACAAACGGGAAGCCAGTACGAGCAGTACTTC.

The chain carries TRBV5-1 and TRBJ1-1, with TRBD1 matching over 11 bases. V lost 6 bases and J lost 4; bases outside the gene matches: 5. Per the germline V gene, CDR1 is SGHRS and CDR2 is YFSETQ. The CDR3 spans 14 residues. The CDR3 loop is CASTGQGASTEAFF. As DNA, the CDR3 is TGCGCCAGCACCGGACAGGGGGCGAGCACTGAAGCTTTCTTT.

The chain has TRBV5-1 and TRBJ1-1, with TRBD1 identical over 8 bases. The J segment lost 3 bases and the V segment lost 0 bases, leaving 10 bases of the junction unmatched. Germline lookup yields CDR1 SGHRS and CDR2 YFSETQ. This CDR3 region has 17 residues. Written as DNA, the CDR3 is TGCGCCAGCAGCTTGGCCAAACCCCGGACAGGGTACACTGAAGCTTTCTTT. Protein sequence: CASSLAKPRTGYTEAFF. The full variable domain, in which reference TRBV5-1 and TRBJ1-1 provide the parts outside the CDR3, is KAGVTQTPRYLIKTRGQQVTLSCSPISGHRSVSWYQQTPGQGLQFLFEYFSETQRNKGNFPGRFSGRQFSNSRSEMNVSTLELGDSALYLCASSLAKPRTGYTEAFFGQGTRLTVV.

V and J are TRBV5-1 and TRBJ1-4; D is undetermined. In germline, CDR1 is SGHRS, CDR2 YFSETQ. Trimming took 2 bases from V and 4 from J, leaving 6 bases between them. The CDR3 contains 13 residues. The CDR3: CASSFRSNEKLFF. CDR3 sequence (DNA): TGCGCCAGCAGCTTCCGGAGTAATGAAAAACTGTTTTTT.

In this sample, this clone turned up a few times. The chain recombines TRBV6-1 with TRBJ2-7, with 9 bases identical to TRBD1. The CDR3 consists of 14 residues. The germline gives CDR1 MNHNS, CDR2 SASEGT. The V and J ends lost 7 bases and 5 bases, in that order; junction bases with no gene match: 9. DNA for the CDR3: TGTGCCAGCATCTGGGACAGGGCAGAACACGAGCAGTACTTC. This translates into CASIWDRAEHEQYF.

V is TRBV6-5 and J is TRBJ1-2, with 8 bases lining up with TRBD1. The CDR3 is made up of 14 amino acids. In germline, CDR1 is MNHEY, CDR2 SVGAGI. With 5 bases clipped from V and 2 bases from J, the junction kept 4 bases outside the gene matches. CDR3 region: CASSQDRGNYGYTF. In DNA, the CDR3 is TGTGCCAGCAGTCAAGACAGGGGAAACTATGGCTACACCTTC.

Concerning this clone itself: Other DNA sequences from this sample encode an identical CDR3 as well. The CDR3 protein is CASSLGTGGDGYTF. DNA for the CDR3: TGTGCCAGCAGCTTAGGGACAGGGGGCGACGGCTACACCTTC. J is TRBJ1-2 and V is TRBV11-2, with 11 bases lining up with TRBD1. This CDR3 has 14 residues. Germline V gives CDR1 SGHAT, CDR2 FQNNGV. V was pared by 1 base and J by 8 bases, with 3 bases of the junction left unmatched.

V gene TRBV18 combines with J gene TRBJ2-1, with 7 bases matching TRBD1. Germline V CDR1 and CDR2: KGHSH, LQKENI. The CDR3 contains 16 residues. After removal of 0 bases from V and 8 bases from J, the junction contained 10 bases not matched to a gene. In nucleotides, the CDR3 is TGTGCCAGCTCACCACCGCTGGTCAGGGGGATCGATGAGCAGTTCTTC. This codes for CASSPPLVRGIDEQFF.

This clone was counted between two and nine times. The V gene is TRBV30, the J gene TRBJ1-2, with 8 bases aligning to TRBD1. The CDR3 has 15 amino acids. Germline V lookup: CDR1 GTSNPN, CDR2 SVGIG (reference sequence). Trimming took 2 bases from V and 4 from J; bases not matched to a gene: 9. This CDR3 is CAWSRQTGESYGYTF. CDR3 bases: TGTGCCTGGAGTCGTCAGACAGGGGAGAGCTATGGCTACACCTTC.

A single count supports this clone. Different DNA sequences within this sample yield the same CDR3. The V and J genes are TRBV4-3 and TRBJ1-1; D unresolved. This CDR3 comprises 14 residues. CDR1 is LGHNA, CDR2 YSLEER, per germline. Trimming removed 2 bases at V and 8 bases at J, with 15 bases between. CDR3 residues: CASSQRSGSTEAFF. The CDR3 DNA sequence: TGCGCCAGCAGCCAACGGTCGGGTAGCACCGAAGCTTTCTTT.

The chain is built from TRBV5-4 and TRBJ1-1; 8 bases are a match to TRBD1. CDR3 length: 15 amino acids. The V and J ends lost 2 bases and 4 bases, in that order; junction bases with no gene match: 7. Germline-derived CDR1 and CDR2 are SGHNT and YYREEE (reference sequence). The CDR3 loop reads CASSLAQGGATEAFF. CDR3 sequence (DNA): TGTGCCAGCAGCTTAGCACAGGGGGGAGCCACTGAAGCTTTCTTT.

There are a few counts of this clone. V and J are TRBV19 and TRBJ1-1; perhaps TRBD1 as D (6 bases). Between the trimmed V and J ends, which lost 3 bases and 5 bases, there was a span of 13 bases. CDR3 length equals 14 residues. CDR1 and CDR2 (germline): LNHDA, SQIVND (reference sequence). CDR3 coding DNA: TGTGCCAGTAGTATCGGGGGGGCATTGACTGAAGCTTTCTTT. Translating it yields CASSIGGALTEAFF.

This chain connects TRBV7-9 to TRBJ1-2; 10 bases agree with TRBD1. The ends lost 4 bases at V and 4 bases at J; junction bases unmatched: 6. The CDR3 consists of 15 residues. The germline gives CDR1 SEHNR, CDR2 FQNEAQ (reference sequence). The CDR3 nucleotides read TGTGCCAGCAGCTCACGGGACAGGGGAATCTATGGCTACACCTTC. It is translated as CASSSRDRGIYGYTF.

V is TRBV4-2 and J is TRBJ2-5, with TRBD2 as a possible D gene (6 bases). The J call may not be correct, given that the DNA end is closer to TRBJ2-7. Germline V gene sequence: CDR1 LGHNA, CDR2 YNFKEQ. The length of the CDR3 is 15 residues. CDR3 bases: TGTGCCAGCAGCCAAATAGCGGAAAGCTCCTACGAGCAGTACTTC. Protein sequence: CASSQIAESSYEQYF.

V and J are TRBV19 and TRBJ1-5; 9 nucleotides match TRBD1. Losses at the gene ends were 6 bases for V and 6 bases for J; bases not matched to a gene: 12. CDR3 length: 16 amino acids. Per the germline V gene, CDR1 is LNHDA and CDR2 is SQIVND (reference sequence). The CDR3 is CASRDRGSGSRQPQHF. CDR3 sequence (DNA): TGTGCCAGTAGGGACAGGGGATCTGGGTCACGTCAGCCCCAGCATTTT.